This TCR beta chain is from a study of cytomegalovirus exposure and HLA in healthy donors. The CDR3 sequence is 13 residues long. CDR1 and CDR2 from the germline V gene are WSHSY and SAAADI. Trimming cost V 3 bases and J 3 bases, with 8 bases left between them. Notes on this clone: Its antigen is not identified.

Findings and caveats of the study: Presence/absence analyses supposed approximately even sequencing depth among donors.

Primers for the PCR totalled 60 Vbeta and 13 Jbeta. Clones were sequenced by immunoSEQ multiplex PCR, and TCRdb holds only the in-frame ones, with some missing. The table shows about 130,000 clones, with roughly three quarters occurring only once. The receptor was isolated from a man aged 30 to 45 in good health and CMV-seronegative. The specimen was PBMCs. The chain has TRBV10-2 and TRBJ1-1; D might be TRBD1 (5 bases). The CDR3 DNA sequence: TGCGCCAGCAGTGAACAGGAGTACACTGAAGCTTTCTTT. It is translated as CASSEQEYTEAFF.